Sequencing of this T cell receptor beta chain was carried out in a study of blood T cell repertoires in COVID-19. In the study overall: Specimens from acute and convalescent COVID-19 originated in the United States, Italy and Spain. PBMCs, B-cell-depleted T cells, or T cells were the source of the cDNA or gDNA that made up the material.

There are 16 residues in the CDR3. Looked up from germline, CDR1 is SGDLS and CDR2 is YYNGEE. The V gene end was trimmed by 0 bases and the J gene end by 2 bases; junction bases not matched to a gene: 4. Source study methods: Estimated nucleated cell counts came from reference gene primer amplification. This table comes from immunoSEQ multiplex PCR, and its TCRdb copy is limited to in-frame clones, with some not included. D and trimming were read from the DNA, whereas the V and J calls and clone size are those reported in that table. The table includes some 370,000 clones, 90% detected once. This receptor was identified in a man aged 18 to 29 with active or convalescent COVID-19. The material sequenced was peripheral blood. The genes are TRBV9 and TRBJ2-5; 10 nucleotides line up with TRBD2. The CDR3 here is CASSVDQREGQETQYF. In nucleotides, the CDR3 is TGTGCCAGCAGCGTAGACCAGCGGGAGGGGCAAGAGACCCAGTACTTC.